This TCR beta chain derives from a study of T cell responses to AZD1222 COVID-19 vaccine. Details on this clone: What it recognizes is unknown.

V lost 4 bases, J lost 9 bases, and 24 bases lay in between. CDR3 size: 16 residues. Per germline, CDR1 MNHEY and CDR2 SMNVEV (reference sequence). Whole-study findings and limits: The study sampled repertoires only after the peak T cell response. AZD1222 recipients seropositive at baseline numbered only 6 or 7. Reportedly, nearly half of unique spike TCRs recognized epitopes outside B.1.351/B.1.1.7 mutations. The breadth and depth of Spike-specific TCRs increased once two AZD1222 doses had been given.

Sequenced by immunoSEQ multiplex PCR; TCRdb stores in-frame clones only, minus some. The sample lists some 140,000 clones, about 88% occurring once. Sequenced material: peripheral blood, taken 28 days after the second AZD1222 dose. This chain joins TRBV27 and TRBJ2-5; D remains unclear. The clonotype was recovered from an adult who received the AZD1222 COVID-19 vaccine. The CDR3 sequence: CASSSHGGTLVAAQYF. The CDR3 region has the DNA TGTGCCAGCAGTTCACACGGCGGCACTCTCGTGGCGGCCCAGTACTTC.